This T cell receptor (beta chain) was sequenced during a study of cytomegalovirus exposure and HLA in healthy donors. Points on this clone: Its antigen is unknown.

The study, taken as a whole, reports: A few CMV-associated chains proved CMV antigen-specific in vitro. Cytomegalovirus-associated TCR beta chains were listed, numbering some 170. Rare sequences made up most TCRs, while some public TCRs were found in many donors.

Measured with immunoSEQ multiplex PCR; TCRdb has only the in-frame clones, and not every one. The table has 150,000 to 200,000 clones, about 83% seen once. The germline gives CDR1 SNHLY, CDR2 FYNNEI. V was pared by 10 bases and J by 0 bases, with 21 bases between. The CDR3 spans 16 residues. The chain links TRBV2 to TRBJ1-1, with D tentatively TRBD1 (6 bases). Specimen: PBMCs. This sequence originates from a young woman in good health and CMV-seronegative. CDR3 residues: CATKRPGQRMNTEAFF. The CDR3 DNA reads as TGTGCCACCAAAAGACCGGGACAACGGATGAACACTGAAGCTTTCTTT.